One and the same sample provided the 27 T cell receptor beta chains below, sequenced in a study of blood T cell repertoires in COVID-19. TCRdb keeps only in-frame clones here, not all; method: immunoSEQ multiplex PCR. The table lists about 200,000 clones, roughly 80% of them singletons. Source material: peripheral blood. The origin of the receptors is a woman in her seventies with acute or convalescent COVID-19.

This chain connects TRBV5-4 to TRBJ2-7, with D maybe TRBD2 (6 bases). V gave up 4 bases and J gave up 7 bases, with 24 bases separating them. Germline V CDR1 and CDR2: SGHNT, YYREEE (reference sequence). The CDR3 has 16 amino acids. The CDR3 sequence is CASSPRDISAGREQYF. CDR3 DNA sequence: TGTGCCAGCAGCCCGCGGGATATTTCGGCAGGGAGGGAGCAGTACTTC. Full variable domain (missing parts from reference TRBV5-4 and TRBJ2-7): ETGVTQSPTHLIKTRGQQVTLRCSSQSGHNTVSWYQQALGQGPQFIFQYYREEENGRGNFPPRFSGLQFPNYSSELNVNALELDDSALYLCASSPRDISAGREQYFGPGTRLTVT.

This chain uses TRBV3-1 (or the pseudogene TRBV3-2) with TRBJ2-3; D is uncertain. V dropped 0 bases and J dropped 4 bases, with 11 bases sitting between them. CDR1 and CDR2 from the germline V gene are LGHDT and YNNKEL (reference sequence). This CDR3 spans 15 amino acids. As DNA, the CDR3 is TGTGCCAGCAGCCAAGATTTCAGCGTCGCAGATACGCAGTATTTT. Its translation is CASSQDFSVADTQYF.

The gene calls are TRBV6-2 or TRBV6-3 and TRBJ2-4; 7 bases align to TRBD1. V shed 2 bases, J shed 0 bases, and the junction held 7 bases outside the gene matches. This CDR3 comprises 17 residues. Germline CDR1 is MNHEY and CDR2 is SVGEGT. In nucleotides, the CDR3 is TGTGCCAGCAGTTACACTATAGGACAGGTAGCCAAAAACATTCAGTACTTC. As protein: CASSYTIGQVAKNIQYF.

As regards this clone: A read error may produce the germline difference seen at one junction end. Here the CDR3 reads CASSSTGVPEAFF. The CDR3 DNA is TGTGCCAGTAGCTCGACAGGGGTGCCTGAAGCTTTCTTT. The chain employs TRBV5-6 and TRBJ1-1, with 8 positions matching TRBD1. The germline V gene has CDR1 SGHDT and CDR2 YYEEEE. The CDR3 loop spans 13 amino acids.

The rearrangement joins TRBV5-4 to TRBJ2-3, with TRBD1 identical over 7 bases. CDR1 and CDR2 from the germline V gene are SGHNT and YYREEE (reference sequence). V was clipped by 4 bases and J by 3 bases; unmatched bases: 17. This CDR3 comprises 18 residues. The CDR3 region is CASSVGRFPGQTTDTQYF. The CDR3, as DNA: TGTGCCAGCAGCGTTGGACGTTTTCCGGGACAGACGACAGATACGCAGTATTTT.

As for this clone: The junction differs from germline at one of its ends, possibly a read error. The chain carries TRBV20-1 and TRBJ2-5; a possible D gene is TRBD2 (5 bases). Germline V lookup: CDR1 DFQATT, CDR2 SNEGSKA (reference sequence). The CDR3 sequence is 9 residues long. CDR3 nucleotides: TGCAGTGCTAGAACTACTAGTAACTTC. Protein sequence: CSARTTSNF.

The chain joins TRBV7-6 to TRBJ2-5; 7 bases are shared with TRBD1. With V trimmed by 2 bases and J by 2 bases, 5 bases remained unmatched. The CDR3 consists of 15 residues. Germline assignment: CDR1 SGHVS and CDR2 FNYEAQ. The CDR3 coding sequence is TGTGCCAGCAGCTTAAGTCAGGGGGAACAAGAGACCCAGTACTTC. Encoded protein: CASSLSQGEQETQYF.

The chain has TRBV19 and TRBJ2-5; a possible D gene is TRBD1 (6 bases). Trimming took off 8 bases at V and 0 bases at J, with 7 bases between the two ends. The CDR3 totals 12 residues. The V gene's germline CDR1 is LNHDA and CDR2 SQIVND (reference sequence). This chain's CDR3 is CASRQDQETQYF. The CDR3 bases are TGTGCCAGTCGACAGGACCAAGAGACCCAGTACTTC.

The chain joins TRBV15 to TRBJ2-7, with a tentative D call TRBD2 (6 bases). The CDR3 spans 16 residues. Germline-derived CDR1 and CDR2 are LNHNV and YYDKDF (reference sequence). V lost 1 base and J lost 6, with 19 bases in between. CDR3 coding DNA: TGTGCCACCAGCAGAGGTGAGGATAGGGACTTCTCCGAGCAGTACTTC. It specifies CATSRGEDRDFSEQYF. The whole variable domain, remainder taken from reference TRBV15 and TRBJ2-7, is DAMVIQNPRYQVTQFGKPVTLSCSQTLNHNVMYWYQQKSSQAPKLLFHYYDKDFNNEADTPDNFQSRRPNTSFCFLDIRSPGLGDTAMYLCATSRGEDRDFSEQYFGPGTRLTVT.

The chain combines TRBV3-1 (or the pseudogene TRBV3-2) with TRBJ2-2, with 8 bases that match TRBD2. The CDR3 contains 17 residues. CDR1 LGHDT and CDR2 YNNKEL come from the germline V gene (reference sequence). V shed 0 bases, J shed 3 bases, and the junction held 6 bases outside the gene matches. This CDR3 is CASSQDWKLADTGELFF. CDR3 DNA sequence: TGTGCCAGCAGCCAAGATTGGAAACTAGCGGACACCGGGGAGCTGTTTTTT.

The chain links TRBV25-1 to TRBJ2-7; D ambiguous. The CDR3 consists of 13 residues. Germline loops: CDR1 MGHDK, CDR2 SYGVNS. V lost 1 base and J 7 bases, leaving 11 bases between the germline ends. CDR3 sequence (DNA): TGTGCCAGCAGTGAATCGGGTTTACGGGAGCAGTACTTC. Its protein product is CASSESGLREQYF.

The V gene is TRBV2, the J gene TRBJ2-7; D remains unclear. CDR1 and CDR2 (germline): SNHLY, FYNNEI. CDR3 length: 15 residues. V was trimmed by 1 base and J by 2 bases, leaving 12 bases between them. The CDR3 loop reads CASSEGVWFTYEQYF. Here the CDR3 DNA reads TGTGCCAGCAGTGAAGGAGTGTGGTTTACCTACGAGCAGTACTTC.

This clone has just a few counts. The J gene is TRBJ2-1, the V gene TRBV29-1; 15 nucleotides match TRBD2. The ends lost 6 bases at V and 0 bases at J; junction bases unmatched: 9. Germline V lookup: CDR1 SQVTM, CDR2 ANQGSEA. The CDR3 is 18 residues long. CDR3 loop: CSVAGTSGRRSSYNEQFF. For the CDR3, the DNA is TGCAGCGTGGCCGGGACTAGCGGGAGGAGGAGCTCCTACAATGAGCAGTTCTTC.

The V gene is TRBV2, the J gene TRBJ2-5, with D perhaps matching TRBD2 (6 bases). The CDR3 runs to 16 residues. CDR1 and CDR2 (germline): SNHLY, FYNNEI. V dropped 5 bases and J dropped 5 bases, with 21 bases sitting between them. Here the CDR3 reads CASSKSERRRDETQYF. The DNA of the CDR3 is TGTGCCAGCAGTAAGAGTGAGCGGAGGCGGGATGAGACCCAGTACTTC.

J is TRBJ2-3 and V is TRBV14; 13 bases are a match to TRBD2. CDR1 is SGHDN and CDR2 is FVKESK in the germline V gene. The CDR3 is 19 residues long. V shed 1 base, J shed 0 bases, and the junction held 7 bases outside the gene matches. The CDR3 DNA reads TGTGCCAGCAGCCAAGTGACTAGGACTAGCGGGGGTAGCACAGATACGCAGTATTTT. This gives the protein CASSQVTRTSGGSTDTQYF.

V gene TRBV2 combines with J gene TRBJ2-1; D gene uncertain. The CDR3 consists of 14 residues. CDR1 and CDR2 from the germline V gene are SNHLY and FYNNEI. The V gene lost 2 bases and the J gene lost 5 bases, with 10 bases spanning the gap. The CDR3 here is CASSESWQNNEQFF. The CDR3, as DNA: TGTGCCAGCAGTGAATCGTGGCAGAACAATGAGCAGTTCTTC. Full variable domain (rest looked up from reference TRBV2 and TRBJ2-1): EPEVTQTPSHQVTQMGQEVILRCVPISNHLYFYWYRQILGQKVEFLVSFYNNEISEKSEIFDDQFSVERPDGSNFTLKIRSTKLEDSAMYFCASSESWQNNEQFFGPGTRLTVL.

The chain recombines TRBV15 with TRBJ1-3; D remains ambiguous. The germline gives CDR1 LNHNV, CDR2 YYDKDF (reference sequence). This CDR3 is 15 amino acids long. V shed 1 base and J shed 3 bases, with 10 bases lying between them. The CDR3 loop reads CATSRAAGSGNTIYF. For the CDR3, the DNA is TGTGCCACCAGCAGAGCTGCTGGTAGTGGAAACACCATATATTTT.

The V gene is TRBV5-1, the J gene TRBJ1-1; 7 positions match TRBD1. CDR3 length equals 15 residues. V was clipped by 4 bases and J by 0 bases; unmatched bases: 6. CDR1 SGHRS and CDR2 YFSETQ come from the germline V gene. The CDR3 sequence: CASSRTGAMNTEAFF. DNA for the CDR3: TGCGCCAGCAGCCGTACAGGGGCGATGAACACTGAAGCTTTCTTT.

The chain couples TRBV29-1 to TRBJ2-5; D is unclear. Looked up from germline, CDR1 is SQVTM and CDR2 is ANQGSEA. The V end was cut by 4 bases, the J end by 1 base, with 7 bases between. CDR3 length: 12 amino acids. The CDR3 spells CSVVHFQETQYF. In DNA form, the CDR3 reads TGCAGCGTTGTTCATTTCCAAGAGACCCAGTACTTC.

In nucleotides, the CDR3 is TGTGCCAGCAGCTTATCGGTCGGGCGGGAGTGGTTCTTC. This translates into CASSLSVGREWFF. This sequence joins TRBV7-2 and TRBJ2-1, with 7 bases matching TRBD2. The germline V gene encodes CDR1 SGHTA and CDR2 FQGNSA. The J segment lost 15 bases and the V segment lost 2 bases, leaving 10 bases of the junction unmatched. The CDR3 extends over 13 amino acids.

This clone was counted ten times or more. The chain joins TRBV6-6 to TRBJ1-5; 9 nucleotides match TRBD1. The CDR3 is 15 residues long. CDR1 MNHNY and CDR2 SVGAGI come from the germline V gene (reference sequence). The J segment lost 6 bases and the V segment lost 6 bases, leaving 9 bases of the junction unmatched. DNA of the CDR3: TGTGCCAGCAGCAGGGGACAGGGAGGAGGTCAGCCCCAGCATTTT. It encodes CASSRGQGGGQPQHF.

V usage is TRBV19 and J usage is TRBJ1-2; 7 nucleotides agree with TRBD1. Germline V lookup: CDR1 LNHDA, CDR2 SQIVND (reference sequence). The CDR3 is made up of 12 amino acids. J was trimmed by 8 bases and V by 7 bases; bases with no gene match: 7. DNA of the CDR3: TGTGCCAGTAATGACAGGGTCCAAGGCTACACCTTC. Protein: CASNDRVQGYTF.

This CDR3 is CASNSLVRISNYGYTF. CDR3 sequence (DNA): TGCGCCAGCAACTCCCTAGTGCGGATTTCGAACTATGGCTACACCTTC. V usage is TRBV10-1 and J usage is TRBJ1-2, with D hard to call. V lost 7 bases, J lost 2 bases, and 20 bases lay in between. The CDR3 sequence is 16 residues long. The germline V gene has CDR1 WNHNN and CDR2 SYGVQD (reference sequence).

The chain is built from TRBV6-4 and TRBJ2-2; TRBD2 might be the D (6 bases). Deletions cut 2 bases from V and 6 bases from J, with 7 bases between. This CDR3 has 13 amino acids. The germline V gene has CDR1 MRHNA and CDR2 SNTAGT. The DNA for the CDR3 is TGTGCCAGCAGTGACGAGCGGGCCGGGGAGCTGTTTTTT. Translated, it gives CASSDERAGELFF.

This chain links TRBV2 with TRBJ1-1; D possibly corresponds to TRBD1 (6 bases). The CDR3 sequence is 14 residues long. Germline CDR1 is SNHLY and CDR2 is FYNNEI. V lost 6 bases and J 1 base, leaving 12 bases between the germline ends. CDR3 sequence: CASRGRGRNTEAFF. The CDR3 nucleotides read TGTGCCAGCAGGGGGAGGGGGAGGAACACTGAAGCTTTCTTT.

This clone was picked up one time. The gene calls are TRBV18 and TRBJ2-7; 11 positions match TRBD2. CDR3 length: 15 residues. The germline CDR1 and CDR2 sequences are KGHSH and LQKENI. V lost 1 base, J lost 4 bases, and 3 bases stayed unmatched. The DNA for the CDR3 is TGTGCCAGCTCACCACGGCTAGCGGGAGGATACGAGCAGTACTTC. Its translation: CASSPRLAGGYEQYF.

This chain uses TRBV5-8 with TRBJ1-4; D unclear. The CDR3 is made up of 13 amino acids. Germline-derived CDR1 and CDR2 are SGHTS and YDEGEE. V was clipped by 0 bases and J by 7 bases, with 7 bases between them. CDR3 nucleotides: TGTGCCAGCAGCTTGGCCAGTGGTGAAAAACTGTTTTTT. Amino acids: CASSLASGEKLFF.